A single sample gave rise to the 29 T cell receptor beta chains below, sequenced in a study of T cells after yellow fever vaccination. TCRdb called the 5' RACE reads again in MiXCR, with one record for every CDR3 protein. In the table there are a few hundred thousand distinct CDR3 sequences, almost 4% of which are singletons. The sequencing here drew on PBMCs, taken 5 days after the yellow fever booster vaccination. These receptors were obtained from a young man who received the YFV17D yellow fever vaccine.

The CDR3 DNA is TGTGCCACCAGTGGCTCGAGAGGGGGGCCGAACACCGGGGAGCTGTTTTTT. It encodes CATSGSRGGPNTGELFF. The J gene is TRBJ2-2, the V gene TRBV24-1; D assignment may be TRBD1 or TRBD2 (6 bases each). The V gene lost 5 bases and the J gene lost 0 bases, with 15 bases spanning the gap. The CDR3 length is 17 residues. Germline V lookup: CDR1 KGHDR, CDR2 SFDVKD.

This clonotype came up a few times. This chain joins TRBV28 and TRBJ2-5; TRBD2 agrees at 7 bases. CDR3 length: 14 residues. Germline CDR1 reads MDHEN; CDR2 reads SYDVKM. V lost 10 bases and J lost 0; bases outside the gene matches: 8. The CDR3 is CATMGLPYQETQYF. CDR3 DNA sequence: TGTGCCACCATGGGACTACCGTACCAAGAGACCCAGTACTTC. Combining the CDR3 with reference TRBV28 and TRBJ2-5 gives the whole variable domain DVKVTQSSRYLVKRTGEKVFLECVQDMDHENMFWYRQDPGLGLRLIYFSYDVKMKEKGDIPEGYSVSREKKERFSLILESASTNQTSMYLCATMGLPYQETQYFGPGTRLLVL.

This clonotype was counted only a few times. The CDR3 nucleotides are TGTGCCAGCGGGGGGCGCGGGAACACCGGGGAGCTGTTTTTT. Its translation: CASGGRGNTGELFF. This chain joins TRBV2 and TRBJ2-2; tentatively, D is TRBD1 or TRBD2 (6 bases each). V was cut by 8 bases and J by 1 base, with 11 bases left in between. Germline assignment: CDR1 SNHLY and CDR2 FYNNEI. The CDR3 totals 14 residues.

This clonotype was recorded a few times. The chain uses TRBV5-1 and TRBJ1-1; perhaps TRBD1 as D (5 bases). The germline V gene encodes CDR1 SGHRS and CDR2 YFSETQ. This CDR3 has 16 residues. Trimming pared 9 bases from V and 4 bases from J, leaving 25 bases between. In nucleotides, the CDR3 is TGCGCCACCCACGGGGGGAGGGGTGGGCAAGGCACTGAAGCTTTCTTT. It translates to CATHGGRGGQGTEAFF.

The table lists this clonotype with many counts. The genes are TRBV7-8 and TRBJ2-1; the match to TRBD1 covers 7 bases. The length of the CDR3 is 13 residues. The V segment lost 7 bases and the J segment 9 bases; nucleotides outside the gene matches: 9. CDR1 and CDR2 from the germline V gene are SGHVS and FQNEAQ. The CDR3 loop reads CASIKGQLGEQFF. For the CDR3, the DNA is TGTGCCAGCATCAAGGGACAGCTGGGTGAGCAGTTCTTC. Looking up the rest from reference TRBV7-8 and TRBJ2-1 gives the full variable domain: GAGVSQSPRYKVAKRGQDVALRCDPISGHVSLFWYQQALGQGPEFLTYFQNEAQLDKSGLPSDRFFAERPEGSVSTLKIQRTQQEDSAVYLCASIKGQLGEQFFGPGTRLTVL.

V and J are TRBV28 and TRBJ2-3, with 8 nucleotides matching TRBD1. Unmatched junction bases numbered 13, after V lost 2 bases and J lost 6 bases. The CDR3 loop spans 17 amino acids. Germline V lookup: CDR1 MDHEN, CDR2 SYDVKM. DNA for the CDR3: TGTGCCAGCAGTTTACTGAGGACAGGGCCGGGGTCGGATACGCAGTATTTT. Translating it yields CASSLLRTGPGSDTQYF.

This clonotype has a handful of counts. The chain employs TRBV9 and TRBJ2-5; the D is unclear. The CDR3 loop spans 14 amino acids. The V and J ends lost 4 bases and 5 bases respectively, with 15 bases between them. Germline CDR1 and CDR2: SGDLS and YYNGEE. The CDR3 loop reads CASSTRQERETQYF. The DNA for the CDR3 is TGTGCCAGCAGCACCCGACAAGAACGGGAGACCCAGTACTTC.

This clonotype has ten or more counts. CDR3 nucleotides: TGTGCCAGCAGCTCCGATCCGGGGGCGCTTGGAAGGAATCAGCCCCAGCATTTT. Translated: CASSSDPGALGRNQPQHF. The V and J genes are TRBV7-9 and TRBJ1-5, with D possibly being TRBD1 (6 bases). Trimming pared 4 bases from V and 4 bases from J, leaving 23 bases between. In germline, CDR1 is SEHNR, CDR2 FQNEAQ (reference sequence). The CDR3 consists of 18 residues.

This chain connects TRBV6-2 or TRBV6-3 to TRBJ1-1; TRBD1 might be the D (5 bases). The germline CDR1 and CDR2 sequences are MNHEY and SVGEGT. Trimming left V 9 bases short and J 11 bases short, with 13 bases between. The CDR3 has 10 amino acids. CDR3 coding DNA: TGTGCCAGGATATCGGGGACGGCTTTCTTT. Its protein is CARISGTAFF.

The gene calls are TRBV12-3 or TRBV12-4 and TRBJ2-2; TRBD2 matches 7 bases. V lost 3 bases and J lost 5; bases outside the gene matches: 3. This CDR3 region has 14 residues. CDR3 bases: TGTGCCAGCAGTTTTGGGGGAGGGACCGGGGAGCTGTTTTTT. Translating it yields CASSFGGGTGELFF.

This clonotype was recorded at least ten times. The chain uses TRBV12-3 or TRBV12-4 and TRBJ1-6; no reliable D call. The ends were cut back, 6 bases at V and 7 bases at J, with 16 bases in the middle. This CDR3 contains 15 residues. The DNA of the CDR3 is TGTGCCAGCAGGGCCCTGACGGCCCCCAATTCACCCCTCCACTTT. This gives the protein CASRALTAPNSPLHF.

This clonotype was counted at least ten times. This chain links TRBV27 with TRBJ2-7, with D unclear. The germline gives CDR1 MNHEY, CDR2 SMNVEV (reference sequence). The CDR3 sequence is 10 residues long. Trimming took 9 bases from V and 4 from J, leaving 7 bases between them. The CDR3 sequence is CARSHYEQYV. DNA for the CDR3: TGTGCCAGGTCCCATTACGAGCAGTACGTC.

In this sample, this clonotype turned up a few times. The chain couples TRBV18 to TRBJ2-1; 9 bases are shared with TRBD1. The CDR3 loop spans 16 amino acids. V shed 4 bases, J shed 8 bases, and the junction held 12 bases outside the gene matches. Germline CDR1 is KGHSH and CDR2 is LQKENI. For the CDR3, the DNA is TGTGCCAGCTCACTGATGGCGACAGGGGGTAGACATGAGCAGTTCTTC. It translates to CASSLMATGGRHEQFF.

Many counts were recorded for this clonotype. The chain recombines TRBV4-3 with TRBJ2-3, with 11 bases aligning to TRBD2. V lost 4 bases to trimming and J lost 1 base; unmatched junction nucleotides: 4. This CDR3 has 16 residues. Germline V gives CDR1 LGHNA, CDR2 YSLEER. CDR3 residues: CASSRQLAGGTDTQYF. In DNA, the CDR3 is TGCGCCAGCAGCCGCCAACTAGCGGGGGGCACAGATACGCAGTATTTT.

This chain connects TRBV13 to TRBJ2-7; TRBD2 might be the D (5 bases). The CDR3 runs 12 residues. The germline V gene encodes CDR1 PRHDT and CDR2 FYEKMQ (reference sequence). The V and J ends lost 1 base and 7 bases respectively, with 8 bases between them. Written as DNA, the CDR3 is TGTGCCAGCAGCTTAGACTCGGGGGAGCAGTACTTC. Translation gives CASSLDSGEQYF.

This clonotype was seen many times. This chain connects TRBV5-1 to TRBJ1-2, with 8 bases aligning to TRBD1. The germline CDR1 and CDR2 sequences are SGHRS and YFSETQ. Germline trimming cut 3 bases from V and 5 bases from J; bases unmatched to any gene: 6. The CDR3 sequence is 14 residues long. The CDR3 region is CASSSGGAEYGYTF. DNA for the CDR3: TGCGCCAGCAGCTCAGGGGGCGCGGAGTATGGCTACACCTTC.

This clonotype came up many times. The V call is TRBV5-4, the J call TRBJ1-1; a possible D gene is TRBD1 (5 bases). The CDR3 covers 13 residues. V gave up 0 bases and J gave up 11 bases, with 14 bases separating them. Germline V gene sequence: CDR1 SGHNT, CDR2 YYREEE (reference sequence). The DNA for the CDR3 is TGTGCCAGCAGCTTGGGGGGGTCCGGCCGGGCTTTCTTT. Translated, it gives CASSLGGSGRAFF.

V usage is TRBV19 and J usage is TRBJ1-4; D unresolved. The CDR3 loop spans 15 amino acids. Germline CDR1 is LNHDA and CDR2 is SQIVND (reference sequence). V was pared by 3 bases and J by 8 bases, with 16 bases between. CDR3 nucleotides: TGTGCCAGTAGTATGAGTAACAGTCCAGGCGAAAAACTGTTTTTT. Translating gives CASSMSNSPGEKLFF.

This clonotype was detected ten times or more. The V call is TRBV6-1, the J call TRBJ2-7; 9 bases are a match to TRBD2. The germline V gene has CDR1 MNHNS and CDR2 SASEGT. V lost 6 bases and J lost 0; bases outside the gene matches: 3. The CDR3 consists of 14 residues. The CDR3 spells CASSLAGISYEQYF. Here the CDR3 DNA reads TGTGCCAGCAGCCTAGCGGGAATCTCCTACGAGCAGTACTTC.

This clonotype was observed many times. The genes are TRBV5-1 and TRBJ1-1; TRBD1 might be the D (6 bases). V dropped 4 bases and J dropped 1 base, with 14 bases sitting between them. This CDR3 is 15 amino acids long. CDR1 and CDR2 (germline): SGHRS, YFSETQ. CDR3 amino acids: CASSRGGGENTEAFF. Here the CDR3 DNA reads TGCGCCAGCAGCCGGGGAGGGGGTGAGAACACTGAAGCTTTCTTT.

Many counts were recorded for this clonotype. This chain joins TRBV11-2 and TRBJ1-1; a possible D gene is TRBD1 (6 bases). The V and J ends lost 5 bases and 10 bases respectively, with 14 bases between them. CDR1 and CDR2 from the germline V gene are SGHAT and FQNNGV. The CDR3 runs 12 residues. The CDR3 DNA reads TGTGCCAGCAGCCCCGGGGGCCAACGAGCTTTCTTT. This codes for CASSPGGQRAFF.

V is TRBV28 and J is TRBJ2-1, with a weak D call TRBD1 (5 bases). Germline CDR1 is MDHEN and CDR2 is SYDVKM. The CDR3 contains 16 residues. Deletions cut 0 bases from V and 7 bases from J, with 16 bases between. The CDR3 coding sequence is TGTGCCAGCAGTTTATGGCGGCCAGGGAATAGGAATGAGCAGTTCTTC. Translated: CASSLWRPGNRNEQFF.

The sample holds a few counts of this clonotype. The gene calls are TRBV10-3 and TRBJ1-5; the D gene is possibly TRBD1 (6 bases). This CDR3 has 17 amino acids. CDR1 ENHRY and CDR2 SYGVKD come from the germline V gene. V was cut by 0 bases and J by 2 bases, with 14 bases left in between. CDR3 region: CAISESTGGWGNQPQHF. CDR3 nucleotides: TGTGCCATCAGTGAGTCGACCGGGGGCTGGGGCAATCAGCCCCAGCATTTT.

This clonotype was seen only a few times. This rearrangement joins TRBV5-1 to TRBJ2-3; D is unresolved. The CDR3 is 13 residues long. V lost 2 bases, J lost 4 bases, and 8 bases lay in between. CDR1 is SGHRS and CDR2 is YFSETQ in the germline V gene. Here the CDR3 reads CASSLEQADTQYF. The CDR3 bases are TGCGCCAGCAGCTTAGAGCAGGCAGATACGCAGTATTTT.

The chain links TRBV18 to TRBJ2-5, with TRBD1 as a possible D gene (6 bases). With 0 bases removed from V and 5 bases from J, the gap between germline ends came to 7 bases. CDR3 length: 13 residues. Per germline, CDR1 KGHSH and CDR2 LQKENI. The CDR3 DNA follows: TGTGCCAGCTCACCACCGCAGGGGGAGACCCAGTACTTC. Translation gives CASSPPQGETQYF.

The chain joins TRBV5-6 to TRBJ2-4, with a possible D match to TRBD1 (5 bases). V lost 5 bases, J lost 0 bases, and 15 bases lay in between. The CDR3 has 16 residues. The germline V gene encodes CDR1 SGHDT and CDR2 YYEEEE. The CDR3 loop reads CASREGEPLAKNIQYF. CDR3 nucleotides: TGTGCCAGCAGGGAAGGGGAACCCTTAGCCAAAAACATTCAGTACTTC. The whole variable domain, remainder taken from reference TRBV5-6 and TRBJ2-4, is DAGVTQSPTHLIKTRGQQVTLRCSPKSGHDTVSWYQQALGQGPQFIFQYYEEEERQRGNFPDRFSGHQFPNYSSELNVNALLLGDSALYLCASREGEPLAKNIQYFGAGTRLSVL.

In this sample, this clonotype turned up many times. The chain employs TRBV5-1 and TRBJ1-4; D remains unclear. Germline V gene lookup returns CDR1 SGHRS and CDR2 YFSETQ. The CDR3 consists of 17 residues. Trimming left V 1 base short and J 8 bases short, with 21 bases between. Here the CDR3 reads CASSLSSMAKQREKLFF. The CDR3 nucleotides read TGCGCCAGCAGCTTGAGTAGTATGGCAAAGCAGCGAGAAAAACTGTTTTTT. The full variable domain, completed using reference TRBV5-1 and TRBJ1-4, is KAGVTQTPRYLIKTRGQQVTLSCSPISGHRSVSWYQQTPGQGLQFLFEYFSETQRNKGNFPGRFSGRQFSNSRSEMNVSTLELGDSALYLCASSLSSMAKQREKLFFGSGTQLSVL.

The gene calls are TRBV4-3 and TRBJ2-3; 9 bases map to TRBD2. The V gene end was trimmed by 0 bases and the J gene end by 4 bases; junction bases not matched to a gene: 11. Germline CDR1 is LGHNA and CDR2 is YSLEER. The CDR3 length is 18 residues. The CDR3 nucleotides are TGCGCCAGCAGCCAAGAGGAGCCCCTAGCGGGGAGGGCAGATACGCAGTATTTT. Its protein product is CASSQEEPLAGRADTQYF.

V usage is TRBV4-2 and J usage is TRBJ1-1; D uncertain. This CDR3 spans 15 amino acids. Deletions cut 3 bases from V and 1 base from J, with 12 bases between. CDR1 and CDR2 (germline): LGHNA, YNFKEQ. CDR3 nucleotide sequence: TGTGCCAGCAGCCAGGCGGACGGAACGAACACTGAAGCTTTCTTT. Translated, it gives CASSQADGTNTEAFF.